Sequencing of this TCR beta chain was carried out in a study of T cell responses to AZD1222 COVID-19 vaccine (dated by TCRdb to the early 2020s). Study-wide context: AZD1222 recipients with second doses at about 4 weeks or about 12 weeks were pooled, because spike-specific TCR depth and breadth did not differ between schedules. A total of around 240 trial participants underwent TCR sequencing, of whom around 200 received two doses of AZD1222 and some 26 received two doses of the MenACWY control vaccine. Trial participants were enrolled by age into 18-55, 56-69 and 70-plus year subgroups, with about 150, 28 and 57 TCR-sequenced participants respectively.

Study-level results and caveats: A significant rise in spike-specific TCR breadth and depth was observed after two AZD1222 doses relative to day 0 and relative to MenACWY recipients. Participants were mostly white British, with more females than males. The authors suggested clonal diversity may have been underestimated. The 56-69-year group was small, and its depth increase did not reach significance, likely because of low power. Because no day 14 peak-response samples were available, repertoires were characterized only after the peak T cell response. Conclusions about previously exposed vaccinees were limited because only a handful of AZD1222 recipients were SARS-CoV-2 seropositive at baseline. Reportedly, almost half of the unique spike-specific TCRs recognized epitopes lying outside the regions that are mutated in the B.1.351 and B.1.1.7 variants. The whole spike protein was spanned by vaccine-associated CD4 TCRs, and dominant responses were seen in regions 160-218 and 743-854.

The time point label, read with the paper, signifies: baseline before first vaccination. Vaccinee samples were obtained from the UK trials COV001 and COV002, which included a single-blind randomized controlled phase 2/3 trial of AZD1222 (ChAdOx1 nCoV-19) in healthy adults. Trial participant PBMC samples were collected at day 0 and day 28 after the second dose for TCRbeta chain sequencing. A word on this clone: The target of this receptor is not known. Base qualities are not provided; no much larger clone lies one nucleotide away.

The CDR3 regions of human TCRbeta chains were analyzed by immunosequencing. The authors' pipeline ran thus. TCRs in the repertoires were compared against a reference library of SARS-CoV-2-specific TCRs that had been generated with the MIRA antigen-specificity platform. Breadth was defined as the fraction of unique TCRs that were SARS-CoV-2-associated, and depth was defined as the fraction of total T cells that were SARS-CoV-2-associated. Each spike-specific TCR was assigned to its reactive spike region and to a CD4 or CD8 class using the MIRA data. Log10-transformed breadth and depth values were compared by one-way ANOVA with Sidak's multiple comparisons tests. TCRdb holds this immuneACCESS table with in-frame rearrangements only. Some clones are missing; in checked studies, unresolved V genes explain under half, and the rest has no known cause. D and trimming come from the DNA, and the V and J calls and clone size come from that table. In this sample the table shows about 140,000 clones, about 90% of which occur a single time. The ten largest clones represent just over 5.5% of the sample.

From the cysteine through the phenylalanine, the CDR3 covers 15 amino acids. The DNA shown is the 45-base CDR3, in frame from base 1. Trimming costs V 5 bases and J 7 bases, and their ends lie 17 bases apart. Sequences LNHDA (CDR1) and SQIVND (CDR2) are obtained from the germline V gene (reference sequence). The chain is assembled from TRBV19 and TRBJ1-4, with no reliable assignment of the D segment. The source was peripheral blood, collected on day 0 of AZD1222 vaccination. This TCR came from an adult in good health. The bases are TGTGCCAGTAGTGACCGGACTCTAATTAGTGAAAAACTGTTTTTT. Translated, it reads CASSDRTLISEKLFF.